This TCR beta chain was observed in a study of T cells after yellow fever vaccination. TCRdb re-called the 5' RACE reads through MiXCR, storing one row per CDR3 protein. The sample has some 390,000 distinct CDR3 sequences; 6.2% are singletons. With V trimmed by 5 bases and J by 5 bases, 10 bases remained unmatched. The CDR3 has 15 residues. The sample was PBMCs, taken 5 days after the yellow fever booster vaccination. The clonotype originates from a man between 25 and 39 years old who received the YFV17D yellow fever vaccine. The V gene is TRBV12-3 or TRBV12-4, the J gene TRBJ1-1; 8 bases are a match to TRBD1. CDR3 region: CASSRNQGAPTEAFF. CDR3 nucleotide sequence: TGTGCCAGCAGTCGGAATCAGGGGGCGCCTACTGAAGCTTTCTTT.